This T cell receptor beta chain comes out of a study of blood T cell repertoires in COVID-19. Germline V gene sequence: CDR1 SNHLY, CDR2 FYNNEI. The CDR3 runs 21 residues. Trimming removed 3 bases from V and 4 bases from J; junction bases left unmatched: 15. Only in-frame clones appear in the TCRdb table, and some are missing; sequencing was by immunoSEQ multiplex PCR. The repertoire holds 160,000 or so clones, with 80% to 90% as singletons. The receptor comes from a woman aged 40 to 50 with acute or convalescent COVID-19. The chain combines TRBV2 with TRBJ2-1; 16 bases agree with TRBD2. The specimen was peripheral blood. This CDR3 is CASSDPGLAGGPGPGYNEQFF. CDR3 bases: TGTGCCAGCAGTGACCCGGGACTAGCGGGAGGGCCAGGTCCGGGTTACAATGAGCAGTTCTTC.